The TCR beta chain under discussion was sequenced for a study of blood T cells in healthy people across ages. The CDR3 runs 15 residues. CDR1 is MNHNS and CDR2 is SASEGT in the germline V gene. Findings of the study overall: The study regarded diversity estimates from one million T cells as underestimates. PBMC samples, being unsorted, prevented any conclusive comparison of naive and antigen-experienced cells.

Then a second PCR, running roughly 7 to 11 cycles, was carried out with a sample-barcoded 5' primer and a J-beta primer mix. Each CDR3 protein gets one entry after TCRdb re-called the 5' RACE reads with MiXCR. The sample holds over a million distinct CDR3 sequences, less than 25% seen once. A remark on this clonotype: Its antigen is not known.

These data are also associated with another study on T cells of mothers and their children. That paper adds: Donors were three healthy Caucasian mothers and their six children.

This receptor was taken from a girl aged 2-10 years in good health. Sequenced sample: blood. The J gene is TRBJ2-5, the V gene TRBV6-1; TRBD2 matches at 7 bases. The J call is in doubt because the DNA end fits TRBJ2-7 better. The CDR3 loop is CASSEASSGFYEQYF. The CDR3 region has the DNA TGTGCCAGCAGTGAAGCTTCTAGCGGATTCTACGAGCAGTACTTC.